The present T cell receptor (beta chain) was sequenced within a study of cytomegalovirus exposure and HLA in healthy donors. Vbeta (60) and Jbeta (13) primers were used in the PCR. Here immunoSEQ multiplex PCR was the method, and the copy in TCRdb shows in-frame clones only, minus some. The data hold around 80,000 clones, with 70% to 85% observed a single time. Trimming cost V 4 bases and J 2 bases, with 15 bases left between them. The CDR3 runs 15 residues. CDR1 and CDR2 (germline): MDHEN, SYDVKM. V gene TRBV28 combines with J gene TRBJ2-7, with a weak D call TRBD1 (6 bases). The TCR was taken from a man aged 40-55 years in good health and CMV-seropositive. The specimen was PBMCs. CDR3 in amino acids: CASSSLRDKTYEQYF. As DNA, the CDR3 is TGTGCCAGCAGTTCCCTCCGGGACAAGACCTACGAGCAGTACTTC. The complete variable domain, with remaining parts taken from reference TRBV28 and TRBJ2-7, reads DVKVTQSSRYLVKRTGEKVFLECVQDMDHENMFWYRQDPGLGLRLIYFSYDVKMKEKGDIPEGYSVSREKKERFSLILESASTNQTSMYLCASSSLRDKTYEQYFGPGTRLTVT.